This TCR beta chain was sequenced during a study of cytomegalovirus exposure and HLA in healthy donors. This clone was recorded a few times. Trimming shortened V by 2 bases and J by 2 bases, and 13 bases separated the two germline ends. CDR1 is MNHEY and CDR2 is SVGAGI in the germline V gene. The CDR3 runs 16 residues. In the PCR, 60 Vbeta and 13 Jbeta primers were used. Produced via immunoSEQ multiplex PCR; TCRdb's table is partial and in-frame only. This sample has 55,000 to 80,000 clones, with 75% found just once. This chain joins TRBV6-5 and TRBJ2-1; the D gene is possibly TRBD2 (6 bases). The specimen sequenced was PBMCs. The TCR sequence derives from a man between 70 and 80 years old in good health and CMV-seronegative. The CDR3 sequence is CASSYRVGRPYNEQFF. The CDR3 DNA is TGTGCCAGCAGTTACCGAGTCGGGAGACCCTACAATGAGCAGTTCTTC.